This TCR beta chain was sequenced for a study of T-cell reconstitution after alpha-beta-depleted transplantation in children. Study-wide results and caveats: There were reportedly several hundred expanded graft clones from which alpha-beta T cells came about two months after transplant.

The V and J ends lost 1 base and 6 bases, in that order; junction bases with no gene match: 11. The CDR3 length is 15 residues. Germline values: CDR1 DFQATT, CDR2 SNEGSKA (reference sequence). This clonotype was seen repeatedly, ten times or more. Its specificity is unknown. Unique molecular identifiers were incorporated into the prepared TCRbeta library. Via MiXCR, TCRdb re-called the PCR reads, giving one row per CDR3 protein. Found here are about 190,000 distinct CDR3 sequences, 8.5% to 14% of them singletons; the top ten hold about 13%. The rearrangement uses TRBV20-1 and TRBJ1-1, with 7 bases matching TRBD1. The sequencing here drew on PBMCs, taken before TCRalphabeta/CD19-depleted stem cell transplant. The sequence derives from a boy between 2 and 10 years old with acute myeloid leukemia, due to receive a stem cell transplant. CDR3 DNA sequence: TGCAGTGCTAGAGGGTCGGGAGGGGGCTTTCCTGAAGCTTTCTTT. This sequence encodes CSARGSGGGFPEAFF.